These 24 T cell receptor beta chains originate from one sample sequenced in a study of blood T cell repertoires in COVID-19. The data were produced by immunoSEQ multiplex PCR, yet TCRdb's version contains in-frame clones alone and is incomplete. Altogether around 270,000 clones are present, around 88% being singletons, with the ten largest covering 0.7% to 0.9%. Specimen: peripheral blood. These TCRs come from a man aged 30 to 45 with acute or convalescent COVID-19.

This chain uses TRBV29-1 with TRBJ2-3, with D maybe TRBD2 (5 bases). Deletions cut 4 bases from V and 3 bases from J, with 14 bases between. This CDR3 comprises 14 residues. The germline V gene encodes CDR1 SQVTM and CDR2 ANQGSEA. CDR3: CSVASRGNTDTQYF. For the CDR3, the DNA is TGCAGCGTTGCCTCACGGGGAAATACAGATACGCAGTATTTT.

The gene calls are TRBV2 and TRBJ1-5, with 7 bases that match TRBD1. Per germline, CDR1 SNHLY and CDR2 FYNNEI. The CDR3 is 15 amino acids. Germline trimming cut 6 bases from V and 0 bases from J; bases unmatched to any gene: 5. CDR3 DNA sequence: TGTGCCAGCAGAGGACAGGATTATAGCAATCAGCCCCAGCATTTT. Its translation is CASRGQDYSNQPQHF.

Concerning this clone itself: Relative to the germline gene, one junction end is altered; a read error may explain this. This rearrangement joins TRBV11-1 to TRBJ2-2, with D maybe TRBD2 (5 bases). The CDR3 has 15 residues. Germline CDR1 is SGHAT and CDR2 is FQDESV (reference sequence). The CDR3 sequence: CASRVGRAISGEPFF. CDR3 nucleotides: TGTGCCAGCAGAGTGGGTAGGGCTATCTCCGGGGAGCCGTTTTTT.

The chain has TRBV6-5 and TRBJ2-7; the match to TRBD2 covers 9 bases. The CDR3 sequence is 14 residues long. Germline V gives CDR1 MNHEY, CDR2 SVGAGI. V trimming: 6 bases; J trimming: 2 bases; junction bases outside the gene matches: 5. The CDR3 loop reads CASRVAGDTYEQYF. The CDR3 DNA reads as TGTGCCAGCAGAGTAGCGGGAGATACCTACGAGCAGTACTTC.

This clone has a single count. The gene calls are TRBV10-3 and TRBJ1-3; 9 bases line up with TRBD1. Looked up from germline, CDR1 is ENHRY and CDR2 is SYGVKD. The CDR3 has 14 amino acids. J lost 1 base, V lost 10 bases, and 5 bases had no gene match. Here the CDR3 DNA reads TGTGCCACCATGGACAGGGGATCTGGAAACACCATATATTTT. Protein product: CATMDRGSGNTIYF.

This chain joins TRBV27 and TRBJ1-2; D remains ambiguous. The V end lost 5 bases, the J end lost 3 bases, and 22 bases lay between the germline ends. Germline V gives CDR1 MNHEY, CDR2 SMNVEV (reference sequence). The CDR3 totals 17 residues. CDR3 loop: CASSPHRRRDQYYGYTF. DNA for the CDR3: TGTGCCAGCAGTCCCCACCGGAGGAGAGATCAATACTATGGCTACACCTTC.

The chain has TRBV21-1 and TRBJ1-1; TRBD1, the table's D call, lacks a check against the DNA. TRBV21-1 is termed a pseudogene. CDR3 length: 13 amino acids. DNA for the CDR3: TGTGCCAGCAGCAAAACAGGGAGTCCTGAAGCTTTCTTT. Translated: CASSKTGSPEAFF.

The V call is TRBV12-3 or TRBV12-4, the J call TRBJ2-1; 8 bases are a match to TRBD2. After removal of 6 bases from V and 14 bases from J, the junction contained 9 bases not matched to a gene. The CDR3 length is 12 residues. The CDR3 sequence is CASSPPTSAKFF. CDR3 in DNA: TGTGCCAGCAGCCCTCCGACTAGCGCGAAGTTCTTC.

This chain uses TRBV28 with TRBJ1-4; weak D call: TRBD1 (6 bases). V lost 8 bases, J lost 7 bases, and 14 bases lay in between. The CDR3 sequence is 13 residues long. Germline V CDR1 and CDR2: MDHEN, SYDVKM. The CDR3, as DNA: TGTGCCAGCGGTGGCAGGGGTTTTGAAAAACTGTTTTTT. This encodes CASGGRGFEKLFF.

This sequence joins TRBV19 and TRBJ1-3; weak D call: TRBD1 (6 bases). The CDR3 contains 16 residues. The germline V and J ends were trimmed by 5 bases and 0 bases, with 14 bases remaining between them. Germline CDR1 and CDR2: LNHDA and SQIVND (reference sequence). The CDR3 bases are TGTGCCAGTAGTGCTGACAGGACCTCCTCTGGAAACACCATATATTTT. This sequence encodes CASSADRTSSGNTIYF.

Here the CDR3 DNA reads TGTGCCAGCAGCACGGACAGGGGTGATTCACCCCTCCACTTT. Protein sequence: CASSTDRGDSPLHF. The chain employs TRBV5-4 and TRBJ1-6; 9 positions match TRBD1. With V trimmed by 4 bases and J by 8 bases, 4 bases remained unmatched. The germline CDR1 and CDR2 sequences are SGHNT and YYREEE (reference sequence). CDR3 length equals 14 residues.

In this sample, this clone turned up a few times. The chain joins TRBV27 to TRBJ2-1; possibly TRBD1 for D (6 bases). The CDR3 contains 14 residues. V was pared by 5 bases and J by 4 bases, with 12 bases between. CDR1 is MNHEY, CDR2 SMNVEV, per germline (reference sequence). The CDR3 region has the DNA TGTGCCAGCAGTACAGGGTTGCCTTACAATGAGCAGTTCTTC. This gives the protein CASSTGLPYNEQFF.

The V and J genes are TRBV2 and TRBJ1-5; possible D gene TRBD1, 5 bases. CDR3 size: 13 residues. Germline CDR1 is SNHLY and CDR2 is FYNNEI. Trimming took off 6 bases at V and 7 bases at J, with 13 bases between the two ends. The CDR3 region has the DNA TGTGCCAGCAGGGAGACAGCTGGGCAGCCCCAGCATTTT. This encodes CASRETAGQPQHF.

The count of this clone is one. This CDR3 reads CASSRGQGGFFNYGYTF. CDR3 sequence (DNA): TGTGCCAGCAGCCGGGGACAGGGGGGGTTTTTTAACTATGGCTACACCTTC. The V call is TRBV28, the J call TRBJ1-2; 11 nucleotides align to TRBD1. This CDR3 has 17 residues. Germline V gene lookup returns CDR1 MDHEN and CDR2 SYDVKM. Trimming cost V 6 bases and J 1 base; bases outside gene matches: 10.

This chain links TRBV2 with TRBJ1-1; D not certain. The V gene lost 6 bases and the J gene lost 6 bases, with 17 bases spanning the gap. CDR1 and CDR2 from the germline V gene are SNHLY and FYNNEI. The CDR3 length is 14 residues. Written as DNA, the CDR3 is TGTGCCAGCAGCCGCCTTGAATCGGTTCCTGAAGCTTTCTTT. Translating it yields CASSRLESVPEAFF. Drawing the rest from reference TRBV2 and TRBJ1-1, the complete variable domain is EPEVTQTPSHQVTQMGQEVILRCVPISNHLYFYWYRQILGQKVEFLVSFYNNEISEKSEIFDDQFSVERPDGSNFTLKIRSTKLEDSAMYFCASSRLESVPEAFFGQGTRLTVV.

This clone was picked up one time. The chain uses TRBV18 and TRBJ2-3; D not resolved. The CDR3 covers 13 residues. Germline CDR1 is KGHSH and CDR2 is LQKENI. V was shortened by 4 bases and J by 3 bases, with 8 bases between the two germline ends. As DNA, the CDR3 is TGTGCCAGCTCACTGCTAGGTACAGATACGCAGTATTTT. This codes for CASSLLGTDTQYF.

The V call is TRBV24-1, the J call TRBJ1-2, with TRBD1 identical over 7 bases. Germline trimming cut 3 bases from V and 6 bases from J; bases unmatched to any gene: 12. CDR3 length: 16 amino acids. The germline gives CDR1 KGHDR, CDR2 SFDVKD. The chain's CDR3 is CATSDPTTTGKDGYTF. In nucleotides, the CDR3 is TGTGCCACCAGTGATCCTACCACGACAGGGAAGGATGGCTACACCTTC.

The chain combines TRBV6-5 with TRBJ2-1; TRBD2 matches at 11 bases. Germline V gene sequence: CDR1 MNHEY, CDR2 SVGAGI. This CDR3 comprises 15 residues. V was clipped by 8 bases and J by 8 bases; unmatched bases: 11. Here the CDR3 reads CASRLSGGARDEQFF. Written as DNA, the CDR3 is TGTGCCAGCCGTCTTAGCGGGGGGGCACGGGATGAGCAGTTCTTC.

The gene calls are TRBV18 and TRBJ2-5; D unresolved. Germline assignment: CDR1 KGHSH and CDR2 LQKENI. The CDR3 length is 13 residues. Trimming removed 3 bases from V and 5 bases from J, with 10 bases in between. For the CDR3, the DNA is TGTGCCAGCTCACCGGATCTCGGGGAGACCCAGTACTTC. It translates to CASSPDLGETQYF.

The J gene is TRBJ1-1, the V gene TRBV7-9, with D possibly TRBD1 on 5 matching bases. The germline V gene has CDR1 SEHNR and CDR2 FQNEAQ (reference sequence). V gave up 7 bases and J gave up 5 bases, with 17 bases separating them. The CDR3 consists of 14 residues. The CDR3 DNA follows: TGTGCCAGCAACCAACTGGCAGGGAAAACTGAAGCTTTCTTT. Amino acids: CASNQLAGKTEAFF.

The chain carries TRBV7-6 and TRBJ2-7; D might be TRBD2 (6 bases). The V end lost 5 bases, the J end lost 0 bases, and 11 bases lay between the germline ends. Germline CDR1 and CDR2: SGHVS and FNYEAQ. CDR3 length: 14 amino acids. The CDR3 sequence is CASSKTRSSYEQYF. CDR3 bases: TGTGCCAGCAGCAAGACTAGGAGCTCCTACGAGCAGTACTTC.

The V gene is TRBV28, the J gene TRBJ1-5, with TRBD1 identical over 7 bases. Germline trimming cut 5 bases from V and 6 bases from J; bases unmatched to any gene: 7. Looked up from germline, CDR1 is MDHEN and CDR2 is SYDVKM. This CDR3 has 14 residues. Here the CDR3 reads CASSLRQGTQPQHF. In DNA form, the CDR3 reads TGTGCCAGCAGTCTTCGACAGGGAACTCAGCCCCAGCATTTT.

V usage is TRBV6-5 and J usage is TRBJ2-2, with D perhaps TRBD2 (6 bases). This CDR3 comprises 13 residues. The germline V gene encodes CDR1 MNHEY and CDR2 SVGAGI. Trimming took 8 bases from V and 6 from J, leaving 13 bases between them. DNA for the CDR3: TGTGCCAGCGGGGGGAGTGTTCCCGGGGAGCTGTTTTTT. It is translated as CASGGSVPGELFF.

The V and J genes are TRBV7-6 and TRBJ1-6, with TRBD1 matching 7 bases. In germline, CDR1 is SGHVS, CDR2 FNYEAQ. This CDR3 region has 15 residues. The V and J ends lost 4 bases and 9 bases, in that order; junction bases with no gene match: 9. CDR3 bases: TGTGCCAGCAGCTCCCAGGGGGTCAGAGGTTCACCCCTCCACTTT. This codes for CASSSQGVRGSPLHF.